The sequence of this TCR beta chain was determined in a study of cytomegalovirus exposure and HLA in healthy donors (dated by TCRdb to about 2017). Looking at the study overall: An earlier analysis of approximately 590 of the donors reported approximately 270 Gb of sequence data and around 120 million unique TCR beta sequences from some 180 million T cells. High-throughput TCR immunosequencing, statistical association of individual TCRs with disease status, and machine learning were combined to predict cytomegalovirus infection status. Because of strong linkage in the cohort, 5 or 6 DR-DQ haplotypes were treated as single units for association and clustering. To decide whether each TCR beta V gene segment behaved as functional or pseudogenic, an earlier analysis of some 600 of the donors relied on high-throughput TCR beta sequencing. Roughly 300 gigabases of sequencing data and approximately 91 million unique TCR sequences made up an early release that covered fewer than 650 HLA-typed donors. Class I and class II HLA loci were covered by the typing at four-digit resolution. Besides the first cohort of roughly 640 subjects, a separate validation cohort made up of over 95 different subjects was used. The number of typed donors differed by locus: about 629-630 for A, B, C, DRB1 and DQB1; 500 to 550 for DQA1; about 600 for DPA1; and about 470 for DPB1. Every repertoire in the discovery cohort had been generated on one and the same sequencing platform. The later analysis used no new phenotypic data to find candidate immune exposures, relying instead on TCR beta sequences and their occurrence across donors. Donor age, sex, ethnicity and CMV serostatus were collected together with the repertoire data. The T cell repertoires of 666 subjects were profiled by immunosequencing and related to cytomegalovirus serostatus. Of the roughly 400 genotyped donors, approximately 82% fell in the genetic ancestry cluster associated with self-reported Caucasian donors. To study patterns of TCR occurrence, a later analysis re-analyzed previously published TCR beta repertoires from around 660 donors and added high-resolution HLA genotyping. A later genetic analysis took genome-wide SNP genotypes for about three fifths of the 666 donors and used that subset as a discovery cohort. The study was designed to test whether signatures of past pathogen exposure could be identified by cataloging public T cell receptors. On average, over 200,000 unique TCR beta nucleotide sequences were sequenced per donor among 300 to 500 genotyped donors of the cohort, with roughly 18% of those sequences being non-productive.

Receptor libraries were prepared by the immunoSEQ multiplex PCR assay. The multiplex PCR relied on a mix of 60 forward primers for TCR Vbeta segments and 13 reverse primers for TCR Jbeta segments. The CDR3 region of rearranged TCR beta genes was amplified from genomic DNA with a multiplex PCR assay. On the Illumina HiSeq System, the amplified TCR beta libraries were sequenced as 87-base-pair reads. The authors processed their data as follows. A later analysis counted about 80 million unique TCR beta chains across the 700 or so repertoires, and 9.5 million to 11 million of these chains were shared by at least two donors. Raw reads were error-corrected and collapsed into unique sequences with a nearest-neighbor algorithm that merged closely related sequences to remove PCR and sequencing errors. Alignment of CDR3 sequences to IMGT reference sequences was used to assign V, D and J gene segments. For a sequence to be retained, a match of at least six nucleotides to both a V gene segment and a J gene segment was required. Rearrangements were called productive when the CDR3 lacked stop codons and stayed in frame with V and J; all others were non-productive. Following IMGT convention, CDR3 was defined as the stretch from the second conserved V-encoded cysteine to the conserved J-encoded phenylalanine. In an earlier analysis of more than 550 of the donors, sequences lacking an unambiguous match to a single V gene segment were excluded. An earlier analysis of several hundred of the donors called V segments functional above 56.7% productive rearrangements and segregating when the between-donor standard deviation exceeded 5%. A statistical classification framework was built for diagnosing cytomegalovirus status from the catalog of TCR beta chain sequences. In a later analysis, V and J genes were assigned by comparing TCR nucleotide sequences against IMGT/GENE-DB human TR gene sequences. A later analysis assigned CDR3 sequences and most-parsimonious VDJ recombination scenarios with the TCRdist pipeline. In a later analysis, every TCR beta chain was defined by the combination of its CDR3 amino acid sequence and its V-gene family, and reads without a unique V-gene family were dropped. In a later analysis, fewer than 650 highly shared, low-generation-probability nucleotide sequences were removed to address suspected cross-contamination and a sequencing artifact. In a later analysis, a clonal expansion index was calculated for each public chain from normalized within-repertoire ranks of inferred template counts. Generation probabilities in a later analysis came from a VDJ recombination model fitted to out-of-frame rearrangements, and those results were checked against IGoR. In a later analysis, TCR-TCR, TCR-HLA and TCR-CMV co-occurrence was scored with hypergeometric tests, and a repertoire-size bias correction was applied to TCR pairs. In a later analysis, false discovery rates were estimated by permuting HLA or CMV assignments 20 times. In a later analysis, co-occurring TCRs were grouped using DBSCAN, and TCRdist sequence similarity was added for clustering within HLA-allele-positive subsets. Co-occurrence clustering excluded repertoires with fewer than 30,000 or more than 120,000 public chains, plus five with anomalous nucleotide sharing. TCRdb provides this immuneACCESS table in a form limited to in-frame rearrangements. Some clones are lacking; in checked studies, under half of them reflect an unresolved V gene, and why the rest are absent is not known. That table is the source of V, J and clone size, and D and trimming were worked out from the DNA. The sample table contains about 160,000 clones; only one count was recorded for about 77% of them. Approximately 9.8% of the sample comes from the top ten.

The junction shows trimming of 0 bases on V and 2 bases on J, plus 9 bases between the germline ends. The germline V gene supplies CDR1 SGHDT and CDR2 YYEEEE. Including cysteine and phenylalanine, the CDR3 has 15 amino acids. Just the 45-base CDR3 DNA is kept, in frame starting at base 1. General conclusions and limits of the study: A few of the identified cytomegalovirus-associated TCR beta chains were confirmed in vitro to be specific for cytomegalovirus antigens. Roughly uniform sequencing depth across donors was assumed in presence/absence analyses, although this assumption may not hold. The 87-base-pair reads could not distinguish some IMGT-functional V segments, including TRBV6-2 and TRBV6-3, so those segments were excluded. A later analysis associated approximately 17,000 TCR beta sequences with specific HLA alleles at a false discovery rate of 0.05. According to a later genetic analysis, donors in an Asian-associated ancestry cluster had fewer N-insertions in productive TCRs than the roughly 700-donor mean. This cohort had only TCR beta chains sequenced, and the lack of alpha or paired-chain data limited which features could be detected. Compared with equally common non-associated chains, HLA-associated TCR beta chains in a later analysis were more clonally expanded and had lower generation probabilities. A further reported finding was that TCR beta sequences accurately predicted the HLA-A and HLA-B alleles for most subjects in the first cohort. According to the authors, the approach could potentially be generalized to other disease states and immunological phenotypes. A cluster of highly shared sequence variants was judged likely to represent a technical artifact of the sequencing pipeline. Strong co-occurrence of HLA alleles, especially DR and DQ, made assigning TCR associations to individual alleles difficult. Most TCR sequences were seen in very few donors, while some public TCRs were found in many individuals. Broadly in line with IMGT annotations, most TCR beta V segments showed up in productive rearrangements about 87% or about 30% of the time in an earlier analysis of some 590 of the donors. About 15 rarely observed V segments, including chromosome 9 orphons, were excluded from the earlier analysis of about 600 of the donors because counts were too low. An association between a missense DCLRE1C variant and V-gene and J-gene trimming of TCR beta chains was found in a later genetic analysis and replicated in an independent cohort. According to a later analysis, TCR association rates differed among HLA loci, with DRB1 alleles showing the most associated TCRs and HLA-C alleles showing the fewest. Correlated functional status among segregating V segments might be attributable to linkage disequilibrium, but an unknown experimental factor could not be ruled out. Because HLA typing was unavailable for some donors at each locus, only the typed subset was used in association tests. The classifier was reported to diagnose cytomegalovirus status with high specificity and sensitivity in both the original and validation cohorts. According to a later analysis, most CMV-associated TCR beta chains appeared to be HLA-restricted, and the HLA associations seemed to be driven largely by CMV exposure. According to a later analysis, parvovirus B19, influenza, CMV and Epstein-Barr virus appeared linked to several top co-occurrence clusters. For the cohort, immune exposure information was limited to CMV serostatus. In the study, roughly 160 TCR beta chains were listed as associated with cytomegalovirus.

The cohort consisted of 670 or so healthy bone marrow donors. All cohort members were sampled while nominally healthy, although unrecorded immune exposures were likely present. The donor tested CMV seropositive, placing the donor among the approximately 290 seropositive members of the cohort. A peripheral blood sample was collected from each donor, and TCR beta sequencing was performed on peripheral blood mononuclear cells. Genomic DNA extraction from the blood cell samples was performed with the Qiagen DNeasy Blood Extraction Kit. This clone was counted a single time. Its antigen is still unknown. No base-level quality is on record; no much larger clone is a single base apart.

The sequence joins TRBV5-6 to TRBJ1-5; matching of 5 bases hints at TRBD1 as the D gene. The sequenced material came from PBMCs. This receptor was taken from a man younger than 30 in good health and CMV-seropositive. The nucleotides read TGTGCCAGCAGCTTGGCCCGGGGGGGCAATCAGCCCCAGCATTTT. Its protein is CASSLARGGNQPQHF.